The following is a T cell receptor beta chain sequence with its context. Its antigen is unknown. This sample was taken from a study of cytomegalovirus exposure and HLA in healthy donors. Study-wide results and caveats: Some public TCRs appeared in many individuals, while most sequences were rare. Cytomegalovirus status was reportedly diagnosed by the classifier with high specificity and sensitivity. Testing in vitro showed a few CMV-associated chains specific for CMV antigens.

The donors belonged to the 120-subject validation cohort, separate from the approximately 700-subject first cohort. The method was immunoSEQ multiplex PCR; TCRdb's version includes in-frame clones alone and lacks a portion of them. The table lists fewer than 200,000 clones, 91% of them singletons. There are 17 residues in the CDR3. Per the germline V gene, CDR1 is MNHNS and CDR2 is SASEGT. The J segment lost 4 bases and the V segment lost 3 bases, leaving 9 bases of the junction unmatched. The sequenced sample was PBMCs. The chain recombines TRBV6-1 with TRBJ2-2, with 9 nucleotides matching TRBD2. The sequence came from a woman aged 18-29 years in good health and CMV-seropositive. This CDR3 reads CASSEEAGGQSTGELFF. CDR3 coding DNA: TGTGCCAGCAGTGAGGAGGCGGGGGGGCAATCCACCGGGGAGCTGTTTTTT.